The next 24 T cell receptor beta chains were all read from a single sample in a study of graft-versus-host responses after intestinal transplantation. This table comes from immunoSEQ multiplex PCR, and its TCRdb copy is limited to in-frame clones, with some not included. The table includes 10,000 to 15,000 clones, approximately 94% detected once. The sample in question was PBMCs, obtained around 3 years after intestinal transplantation. Receptor source: a human patient who received an intestinal transplant, so some T cells may come from the graft donor.

The CDR3 region is CASLWNTEAFF. CDR3 sequence (DNA): TGTGCCAGCCTATGGAACACTGAAGCTTTCTTT. The chain uses TRBV6-6 and TRBJ1-1, with D uncertain. Germline loops: CDR1 MNHNY, CDR2 SVGAGI (reference sequence). The CDR3 loop spans 11 amino acids. Trimming took 8 bases from V and 1 from J, leaving 5 bases between them.

This clone was picked up a small number of times. This chain joins TRBV6-4 and TRBJ2-1, with TRBD2 identical over 8 bases. This CDR3 contains 15 residues. Germline V gene sequence: CDR1 MRHNA, CDR2 SNTAGT. With V trimmed by 0 bases and J by 3 bases, 1 base remained unmatched. CDR3: CASSDSGGGYNEQFF. CDR3 DNA sequence: TGTGCCAGCAGTGACTCCGGGGGGGGCTACAATGAGCAGTTCTTC.

This chain links TRBV6-1 with TRBJ2-2; no reliable D call. Germline values: CDR1 MNHNS, CDR2 SASEGT. Trimming took 8 bases from V and 6 from J, leaving 10 bases between them. The CDR3 has 12 amino acids. The CDR3 loop is CASGQSPGELFF. The DNA for the CDR3 is TGTGCCAGCGGGCAAAGCCCCGGGGAGCTGTTTTTT.

The chain joins TRBV19 to TRBJ1-1; TRBD1 might be the D (6 bases). Germline values: CDR1 LNHDA, CDR2 SQIVND (reference sequence). The V end lost 1 base, the J end lost 4 bases, and 13 bases lay between the germline ends. CDR3 length: 15 residues. For the CDR3, the DNA is TGTGCCAGTAGTATAGGAGGCAGGGGAGGCACTGAAGCTTTCTTT. The encoded protein is CASSIGGRGGTEAFF.

The V call is TRBV5-1, the J call TRBJ1-4; D gene ambiguous. The V gene's germline CDR1 is SGHRS and CDR2 YFSETQ. CDR3 length: 14 residues. Trimming took off 1 base at V and 7 bases at J, with 11 bases between the two ends. In DNA form, the CDR3 reads TGCGCCAGCAGCTTGTTAGGATCCGGTGAAAAACTGTTTTTT. This sequence encodes CASSLLGSGEKLFF.

V and J are TRBV5-4 and TRBJ1-1; D not resolved. The CDR3 covers 12 residues. V lost 4 bases and J 4 bases, leaving 8 bases between the germline ends. Germline loops: CDR1 SGHNT, CDR2 YYREEE (reference sequence). The CDR3, as DNA: TGTGCCAGCAGCCCTTCGGTCACTGAAGCTTTCTTT. Protein: CASSPSVTEAFF.

The genes are TRBV10-2 and TRBJ2-3, with D maybe TRBD2 (5 bases). The CDR3 totals 15 residues. V was shortened by 0 bases and J by 4 bases, with 11 bases between the two germline ends. Germline assignment: CDR1 WSHSY and CDR2 SAAADI. CDR3 sequence reads: CASSESRVRSDTQYF. The CDR3 nucleotides are TGCGCCAGCAGTGAGTCGCGGGTTCGATCAGATACGCAGTATTTT.

The chain combines TRBV11-2 with TRBJ1-1; D unclear. V was trimmed by 0 bases and J by 1 base, leaving 9 bases between them. Germline CDR1 reads SGHAT; CDR2 reads FQNNGV. The CDR3 runs to 15 residues. The CDR3 loop reads CASSLDGIPNTEAFF. As DNA, the CDR3 is TGTGCCAGCAGCTTAGATGGGATCCCGAACACTGAAGCTTTCTTT. The variable domain in full, completed from reference TRBV11-2 and TRBJ1-1, reads EAGVAQSPRYKIIEKRQSVAFWCNPISGHATLYWYQQILGQGPKLLIQFQNNGVVDDSQLPKDRFSAERLKGVDSTLKIQPAKLEDSAVYLCASSLDGIPNTEAFFGQGTRLTVV.

The chain uses TRBV2 and TRBJ1-5; no firm D call. Germline CDR1 SNHLY, CDR2 FYNNEI. CDR3 length: 12 residues. V dropped 4 bases and J dropped 4 bases, with 5 bases sitting between them. The CDR3 loop is CASSGVNQPQHF. In DNA form, the CDR3 reads TGTGCCAGCAGTGGGGTGAATCAGCCCCAGCATTTT.

The J gene is TRBJ2-7, the V gene TRBV6-1; D is unresolved. This CDR3 is built from 15 residues. Trimming stripped 4 bases from V and 0 bases from J, with 13 bases between. Germline loops: CDR1 MNHNS, CDR2 SASEGT. Here the CDR3 reads CASSGYGPSSYEQYF. Here the CDR3 DNA reads TGTGCCAGCAGTGGCTACGGTCCAAGCTCCTACGAGCAGTACTTC.

The rearrangement joins TRBV9 to TRBJ1-4; 8 bases match TRBD1. V was pared by 3 bases and J by 3 bases, with 4 bases of the junction left unmatched. Germline V CDR1 and CDR2: SGDLS, YYNGEE. The CDR3 contains 15 residues. The CDR3 spells CASSGGQVPNEKLFF. The CDR3 nucleotides read TGTGCCAGCAGCGGGGGACAGGTCCCTAATGAAAAACTGTTTTTT.

V usage is TRBV2 and J usage is TRBJ2-2, with a possible D match to TRBD1 (8 bases). The CDR3 is 16 residues long. Looked up from germline, CDR1 is SNHLY and CDR2 is FYNNEI. The V end was cut by 8 bases, the J end by 3 bases, with 19 bases between. The CDR3 reads CASRFIQGGDTGELFF. The DNA of the CDR3 is TGTGCCAGCCGCTTTATACAGGGGGGGGACACCGGGGAGCTGTTTTTT.

This chain joins TRBV4-2 and TRBJ2-1; 9 positions agree with TRBD2. V shed 0 bases and J 5 bases; nucleotides not matched to a gene: 8. This CDR3 has 17 residues. Germline-derived CDR1 and CDR2 are LGHNA and YNFKEQ. The CDR3 coding sequence is TGTGCCAGCAGCCAAGAAAGTGGCGGGGGGGCAAACAATGAGCAGTTCTTC. Amino acid sequence: CASSQESGGGANNEQFF.

V and J are TRBV19 and TRBJ2-7; no firm D call. The germline gives CDR1 LNHDA, CDR2 SQIVND (reference sequence). V gave up 1 base and J gave up 0 bases, with 4 bases separating them. The CDR3 loop spans 13 amino acids. CDR3 region: CASSIGASYEQYF. CDR3 nucleotides: TGTGCCAGTAGTATAGGAGCCTCCTACGAGCAGTACTTC.

The chain has TRBV10-2 and TRBJ2-5; 11 bases match TRBD2. This CDR3 is 15 amino acids long. V lost 2 bases to trimming and J lost 2 bases; unmatched junction nucleotides: 1. The germline V gene encodes CDR1 WSHSY and CDR2 SAAADI. CDR3 region: CASSEVAGGQETQYF. The CDR3 DNA reads TGCGCCAGCAGTGAGGTAGCGGGGGGGCAAGAGACCCAGTACTTC.

V usage is TRBV6-6 and J usage is TRBJ1-4, with 7 bases lining up with TRBD1. V dropped 8 bases and J dropped 8; count of bases not matched to a gene: 14. The length of the CDR3 is 15 residues. Per germline, CDR1 MNHNY and CDR2 SVGAGI (reference sequence). DNA for the CDR3: TGTGCCAGCCTTTACACGGAGGGGGCGAAGGAAAAACTGTTTTTT. Translation gives CASLYTEGAKEKLFF.

This CDR3 is CASSLGGRENYGYTF. CDR3 sequence (DNA): TGCGCCAGCAGCTTGGGTGGCAGGGAGAACTATGGCTACACCTTC. The chain is built from TRBV5-1 and TRBJ1-2; perhaps TRBD1 as D (5 bases). The V end lost 0 bases, the J end lost 2 bases, and 11 bases lay between the germline ends. The CDR3 consists of 15 residues. Germline CDR1 SGHRS, CDR2 YFSETQ.

The chain recombines TRBV7-3 with TRBJ2-4; D ambiguous. V lost 3 bases, J lost 1 base, and 4 bases lay in between. The CDR3 totals 13 residues. Looked up from germline, CDR1 is SGHTA and CDR2 is FQGTGA. In DNA form, the CDR3 reads TGTGCCAGCAGCTTTGGGGCCAAAAACATTCAGTACTTC. Translating gives CASSFGAKNIQYF.

This chain connects TRBV7-9 to TRBJ2-3, with a possible D match to TRBD2 (5 bases). Between the trimmed V and J ends, which lost 5 bases and 2 bases, there was a span of 17 bases. Germline CDR1 and CDR2: SEHNR and FQNEAQ (reference sequence). The CDR3 has 16 amino acids. The CDR3 sequence: CASSPSEASHTDTQYF. The CDR3 coding sequence is TGTGCCAGCAGCCCCAGCGAGGCTAGCCACACAGATACGCAGTATTTT.

The V and J genes are TRBV9 and TRBJ2-7; the D is unclear. Germline V gives CDR1 SGDLS, CDR2 YYNGEE. There are 14 residues in the CDR3. The germline V and J ends were trimmed by 0 bases and 1 base, with 8 bases remaining between them. Here the CDR3 reads CASSVGPASYEQYF. The CDR3 nucleotides are TGTGCCAGCAGCGTAGGTCCCGCTTCCTACGAGCAGTACTTC. Looking up the rest from reference TRBV9 and TRBJ2-7 gives the full variable domain: DSGVTQTPKHLITATGQRVTLRCSPRSGDLSVYWYQQSLDQGLQFLIQYYNGEERAKGNILERFSAQQFPDLHSELNLSSLELGDSALYFCASSVGPASYEQYFGPGTRLTVT.

The V and J genes are TRBV11-3 and TRBJ2-5, with D perhaps being TRBD1 or TRBD2 (5 bases each). CDR1 SGHNT and CDR2 YENEEA come from the germline V gene. Between the trimmed V and J ends, which lost 6 bases and 1 base, there was a span of 9 bases. The CDR3 runs 13 residues. The CDR3 nucleotides read TGTGCCAGCAGATCGGGGCTCCAAGAGACCCAGTACTTC. Translated, it gives CASRSGLQETQYF.

The CDR3 coding sequence is TGTGCCAGCAGCCCAACGGGACTAGCGAACACCGGGGAGCTGTTTTTT. Residues: CASSPTGLANTGELFF. The chain is built from TRBV9 and TRBJ2-2; TRBD2 agrees at 8 bases. The CDR3 contains 16 residues. The trim removed 4 bases at V and 0 bases at J, leaving 5 bases unmatched. Germline loops: CDR1 SGDLS, CDR2 YYNGEE.

The V gene is TRBV10-1, the J gene TRBJ2-7, with 7 bases that match TRBD2. CDR3 length equals 12 residues. V shed 4 bases and J 4 bases; nucleotides not matched to a gene: 1. CDR1 is WNHNN and CDR2 is SYGVQD in the germline V gene (reference sequence). The CDR3 protein is CASSVGRYEQYF. The CDR3 region has the DNA TGCGCCAGCAGTGTCGGGAGGTACGAGCAGTACTTC.

This chain joins TRBV9 and TRBJ1-6, with TRBD1 as a possible D gene (6 bases). Germline assignment: CDR1 SGDLS and CDR2 YYNGEE. CDR3 length: 14 amino acids. V was pared by 3 bases and J by 7 bases, with 11 bases between. Here the CDR3 DNA reads TGTGCCAGCAGCGCAGGGGTAGGGAATTCACCCCTCCACTTT. This sequence encodes CASSAGVGNSPLHF.